These T cell receptor beta chains were read from a single sample in a study of shared clonotypes between healthy human individuals. The method was immunoSEQ multiplex PCR; TCRdb's version includes in-frame clones alone and lacks a portion of them. The sample yields hundreds of thousands of clones, roughly 98% seen once. The sample taken for sequencing was naive CD8+ T cells sorted from blood. The receptors were sampled from a man aged 25-40 years in good health. The conserved cysteine and the conserved F or W are not part of the CDR3 here. Fields, in order: CDR3 protein, V gene, J gene, clone size. The size field is filled for only some rows; it gives once, few, many or a size class.

CDR3: ASSILTSGSVDEQF
V: TRBV11-2
J: TRBJ2-1
size: .

CDR3: ASSLGSYEQY
V: TRBV7-6
J: TRBJ2-7
size: .

CDR3: ASSQALGVSEAYT
V: TRBV4-3
J: TRBJ1-2
size: .

CDR3: ATSRDRGRDPSYEQY
V: TRBV15
J: TRBJ2-7
size: .

CDR3: ATSRDGTAYNEQF
V: TRBV15
J: TRBJ2-1
size: .

CDR3: ASSPRTSGPYSYNEQF
V: TRBV11-2
J: TRBJ2-1
size: .

CDR3: ASSLRESTGELF
V: TRBV7-7
J: TRBJ2-2
size: .

CDR3: ASSLTVLGQDGYEQY
V: TRBV5-1
J: TRBJ2-7
size: .

CDR3: ASSRGSSYNEQF
V: TRBV27
J: TRBJ2-1
size: .

CDR3: ASSLPGQGRSSSSTDTQY
V: TRBV5-1
J: TRBJ2-3
size: .

CDR3: ASSGRDNEQF
V: TRBV5-8
J: TRBJ2-1
size: .

CDR3: ASTQGTATDTQY
V: TRBV2
J: TRBJ2-3
size: .

CDR3: ASSEAGGNQPQH
V: TRBV2
J: TRBJ1-5
size: .

CDR3: ASGLDRTGRNTEAF
V: TRBV12-5
J: TRBJ1-1
size: .

CDR3: ASRRRQGVGEQY
V: TRBV27
J: TRBJ2-7
size: .

CDR3: ATSREGVNHEQY
V: TRBV15
J: TRBJ2-7
size: .

CDR3: SAVNLQEEQY
V: TRBV29-1
J: TRBJ2-7
size: .

CDR3: ASSLISRLNIFSGNTIY
V: TRBV13
J: TRBJ1-3
size: .

CDR3: ASSSSRTSGETQY
V: TRBV6-5
J: TRBJ2-5
size: .

CDR3: ASSSGLAGVLYNEQF
V: TRBV7-6
J: TRBJ2-1
size: .

CDR3: ASSLSRGGNIQY
V: TRBV27
J: TRBJ2-4
size: .

CDR3: ASSLSSGTSLQY
V: TRBV27
J: TRBJ2-5
size: .

CDR3: ASSFSSSIREQY
V: TRBV27
J: TRBJ2-7
size: .

CDR3: ASSPPGLADNEQF
V: TRBV7-9
J: TRBJ2-1
size: .

CDR3: ASGLGTDSNQPQH
V: TRBV7-9
J: TRBJ1-5
size: .

CDR3: ASKGDYQDVRLHNEQF
V: TRBV7-9
J: TRBJ2-1
size: .

CDR3: ASSQGLAGENEQF
V: TRBV4-2
J: TRBJ2-1
size: .

CDR3: ASSPRMREGEQF
V: TRBV11-2
J: TRBJ2-1
size: .

CDR3: ASSETGSSYEQY
V: TRBV2
J: TRBJ2-7
size: .

CDR3: ASSLGTGFSGYT
V: TRBV7-6
J: TRBJ1-2
size: .

CDR3: ASSDRTSGYDNEQF
V: TRBV7-6
J: TRBJ2-1
size: .

CDR3: ASSIYGQTNQPQH
V: TRBV19
J: TRBJ1-5
size: .

CDR3: ASGTPGRGIDTEAF
V: TRBV9
J: TRBJ1-1
size: once

CDR3: ASSRRQGYEQY
V: TRBV27
J: TRBJ2-7
size: .

CDR3: ASSFWTGLQETQY
V: TRBV7-6
J: TRBJ2-5
size: once

CDR3: ASSGGQGRNTQY
V: TRBV9
J: TRBJ2-3
size: .

CDR3: ASQVGGEVYNEQF
V: TRBV10-3
J: TRBJ2-1
size: .

CDR3: ASSYGGRSSYEQY
V: TRBV6-5
J: TRBJ2-7
size: .

CDR3: SVEVKWDGELF
V: TRBV29-1
J: TRBJ2-2
size: .

CDR3: ASRPPQRELGYNEQF
V: TRBV12-2
J: TRBJ2-1
size: .

CDR3: ASSLFEGLADTQY
V: TRBV5-5
J: TRBJ2-3
size: .

CDR3: ASSPRLDGNNEQF
V: TRBV7-9
J: TRBJ2-1
size: .

CDR3: ASSLAWRESNEQF
V: TRBV7-9
J: TRBJ2-1
size: .

CDR3: ASSSSGTDSQETQY
V: TRBV7-9
J: TRBJ2-5
size: once

CDR3: ASSLGPDAGGYT
V: TRBV7-9
J: TRBJ1-2
size: .

CDR3: AWYVSGNTIY
V: TRBV30
J: TRBJ1-3
size: .

CDR3: ASSENRVNTQY
V: TRBV7-2
J: TRBJ2-3
size: once

CDR3: ASAEEGLPVYGYT
V: TRBV28
J: TRBJ1-2
size: .

CDR3: SVIHLMNTEAF
V: TRBV29-1
J: TRBJ1-1
size: few

CDR3: ASSQGIKTQVGLTSGRLDEQF
V: TRBV14
J: TRBJ2-1
size: .

CDR3: ASSPGTVSYEQY
V: TRBV27
J: TRBJ2-7
size: once

CDR3: AISDTSGSSNEQF
V: TRBV10-3
J: TRBJ2-1
size: .

CDR3: ASSLVTLGTGGIEAF
V: TRBV7-9
J: TRBJ1-1
size: .

CDR3: ASSDGQSNEQF
V: TRBV10-2
J: TRBJ2-1
size: .

CDR3: ASSLGPGQGLVGTEAF
V: TRBV27
J: TRBJ1-1
size: .

CDR3: ASSLTGGRDTIY
V: TRBV5-1
J: TRBJ1-3
size: .

CDR3: ASSERSTNYGYT
V: TRBV2
J: TRBJ1-2
size: .